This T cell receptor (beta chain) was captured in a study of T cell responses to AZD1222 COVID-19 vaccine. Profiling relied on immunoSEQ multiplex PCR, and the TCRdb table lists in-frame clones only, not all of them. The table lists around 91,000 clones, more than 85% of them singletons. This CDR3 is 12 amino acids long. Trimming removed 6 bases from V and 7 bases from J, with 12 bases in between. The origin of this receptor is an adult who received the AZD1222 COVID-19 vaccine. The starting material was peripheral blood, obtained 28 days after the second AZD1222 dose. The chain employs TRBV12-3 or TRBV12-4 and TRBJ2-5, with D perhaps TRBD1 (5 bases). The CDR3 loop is CASRLRVGTQYF. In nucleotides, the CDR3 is TGTGCCAGCAGGCTCAGGGTGGGGACCCAGTACTTC.